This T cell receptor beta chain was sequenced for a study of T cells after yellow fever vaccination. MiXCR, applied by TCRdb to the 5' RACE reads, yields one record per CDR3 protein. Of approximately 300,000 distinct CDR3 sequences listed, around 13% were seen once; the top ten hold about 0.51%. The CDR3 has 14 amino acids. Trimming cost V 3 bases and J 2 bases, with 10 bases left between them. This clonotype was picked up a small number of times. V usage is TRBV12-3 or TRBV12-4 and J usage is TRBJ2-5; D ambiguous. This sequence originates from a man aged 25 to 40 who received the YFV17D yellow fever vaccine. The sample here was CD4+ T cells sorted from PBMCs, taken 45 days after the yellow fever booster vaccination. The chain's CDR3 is CASSFGYSQETQYF. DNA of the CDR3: TGTGCCAGCAGTTTCGGGTATTCGCAAGAGACCCAGTACTTC.